This T cell receptor beta chain was sequenced in a study of T-cell memory formation after mild COVID-19. Whole-study findings and limits: Cross-reactive memory appears to have joined, as suggested by some responding clones showing up in pre-infection memory.

Via MiXCR, TCRdb re-called the 5' RACE reads, giving one row per CDR3 protein. The sample yields 190,000 or so distinct CDR3 sequences, under 30% seen once. Of note for this clonotype: Its antigen is currently unknown.

This CDR3 spans 17 amino acids. After removal of 1 base from V and 6 bases from J, the junction contained 7 bases not matched to a gene. Germline CDR1 reads MGHRA; CDR2 reads YSYEKL. The sequence came from an adult woman who had mild COVID-19 (a few samples of this study predate the infection). Cell type and time point are not known. What was sequenced was PBMCs or a T cell subset sorted from them (not recorded which). This chain joins TRBV4-1 and TRBJ1-5, with 12 bases matching TRBD1. As DNA, the CDR3 is TGCGCCAGCAGCCAAGTTTCCGGGACAGGGGGCTTTCAGCCCCAGCATTTT. Translated: CASSQVSGTGGFQPQHF.